Listed here are 13 T cell receptor beta chains from one sample, sequenced in a study of blood T cell repertoires in COVID-19. Assay: immunoSEQ multiplex PCR; the TCRdb copy retains only in-frame clones and omits some. The sample yields 90,000 to 120,000 clones, about four fifths seen once. Sequences were obtained from peripheral blood. Every receptor here comes from a man in his sixties with acute or convalescent COVID-19.

This clone was counted a few times. The chain combines TRBV3-1 (or the pseudogene TRBV3-2) with TRBJ1-1; 9 bases are a match to TRBD1. CDR3 length: 15 amino acids. CDR1 and CDR2 (germline): LGHDT, YNNKEL (reference sequence). V dropped 5 bases and J dropped 5; count of bases not matched to a gene: 9. CDR3 protein: CASSGQGPVVTEAFF. For the CDR3, the DNA is TGTGCCAGCAGCGGACAGGGGCCGGTTGTGACTGAAGCTTTCTTT.

The chain employs TRBV2 and TRBJ1-2, with 11 bases aligning to TRBD1. The trim removed 7 bases at V and 6 bases at J, leaving 13 bases unmatched. The length of the CDR3 is 16 residues. Germline V gene data show CDR1 as SNHLY and CDR2 as FYNNEI. CDR3 sequence (DNA): TGTGCCAGCATGGGAGGACAGGGGGCGCAATCTAATGGCTACACCTTC. It specifies CASMGGQGAQSNGYTF. The full variable domain, with the rest looked up from reference TRBV2 and TRBJ1-2, is EPEVTQTPSHQVTQMGQEVILRCVPISNHLYFYWYRQILGQKVEFLVSFYNNEISEKSEIFDDQFSVERPDGSNFTLKIRSTKLEDSAMYFCASMGGQGAQSNGYTFGSGTRLTVV.

The J gene is TRBJ1-1, the V gene TRBV6-5; D call uncertain. With 1 base removed from V and 4 bases from J, the gap between germline ends came to 16 bases. CDR3 length: 16 amino acids. The germline CDR1 and CDR2 sequences are MNHEY and SVGAGI. CDR3 protein: CASSYWAGWSSTEAFF. CDR3 nucleotides: TGTGCCAGCAGTTACTGGGCAGGTTGGTCATCCACTGAAGCTTTCTTT.

The rearrangement uses TRBV12-3 or TRBV12-4 and TRBJ1-2, with TRBD1 identical over 7 bases. With V trimmed by 5 bases and J by 2 bases, 2 bases remained unmatched. There are 13 residues in the CDR3. The CDR3 here is CASSLTGNYGYTF. The DNA of the CDR3 is TGTGCCAGCAGTCTGACAGGGAACTATGGCTACACCTTC.

The rearrangement uses TRBV28 and TRBJ2-7; 7 nucleotides match TRBD1. The V and J ends lost 5 bases and 0 bases, in that order; junction bases with no gene match: 7. Looked up from germline, CDR1 is MDHEN and CDR2 is SYDVKM. The CDR3 runs to 15 residues. The DNA of the CDR3 is TGTGCCAGCAGTCCATGGACAGGCATCTCCTACGAGCAGTACTTC. This sequence encodes CASSPWTGISYEQYF. Full variable domain (remainder filled in from reference TRBV28 and TRBJ2-7): DVKVTQSSRYLVKRTGEKVFLECVQDMDHENMFWYRQDPGLGLRLIYFSYDVKMKEKGDIPEGYSVSREKKERFSLILESASTNQTSMYLCASSPWTGISYEQYFGPGTRLTVT.

CDR3: CAWHLGVQGTEAFF. CDR3 bases: TGTGCCTGGCACCTCGGGGTCCAGGGGACTGAAGCTTTCTTT. The V and J genes are TRBV30 and TRBJ1-1; possibly TRBD1 for D (6 bases). Trimming shortened V by 5 bases and J by 5 bases, and 18 bases separated the two germline ends. The CDR3 sequence is 14 residues long. Germline loops: CDR1 GTSNPN, CDR2 SVGIG (reference sequence).

The chain recombines TRBV19 with TRBJ2-5; 8 bases line up with TRBD1. The ends lost 5 bases at V and 4 bases at J; junction bases unmatched: 3. The CDR3 runs 13 residues. Germline CDR1 is LNHDA and CDR2 is SQIVND (reference sequence). Written as DNA, the CDR3 is TGTGCCAGTAGTTTCCAGGGGGCAGAGACCCAGTACTTC. This codes for CASSFQGAETQYF.

The rearrangement joins TRBV20-1 to TRBJ2-7; no reliable D call. V lost 3 bases and J lost 2, with 17 bases in between. In germline, CDR1 is DFQATT, CDR2 SNEGSKA (reference sequence). The CDR3 is 15 residues long. The CDR3: CSASFPGEWTYEQYF. CDR3 nucleotides: TGCAGTGCTAGTTTCCCCGGAGAATGGACCTACGAGCAGTACTTC.

The chain has TRBV4-1 and TRBJ1-5, with D uncertain. Trimming took 1 base from V and 0 from J, leaving 7 bases between them. CDR3 length: 15 amino acids. CDR1 MGHRA and CDR2 YSYEKL come from the germline V gene. CDR3 in DNA: TGCGCCAGCAGCCAAGTCGCGAATAGCAATCAGCCCCAGCATTTT. Encoded protein: CASSQVANSNQPQHF.

V and J are TRBV19 and TRBJ2-7, with 11 bases aligning to TRBD2. From germline, CDR1 is LNHDA and CDR2 SQIVND (reference sequence). The CDR3 consists of 15 residues. V was pared by 5 bases and J by 3 bases, with 6 bases of the junction left unmatched. CDR3 loop: CASSPAGTSGYEQYF. The CDR3 DNA sequence: TGTGCCAGTAGTCCCGCCGGGACTAGCGGCTACGAGCAGTACTTC.

This chain links TRBV3-1 (or the pseudogene TRBV3-2) with TRBJ1-2; 10 bases match TRBD1. Germline V CDR1 and CDR2: LGHDT, YNNKEL (reference sequence). With V trimmed by 6 bases and J by 5 bases, 0 bases remained unmatched. The CDR3 sequence is 12 residues long. DNA of the CDR3: TGTGCCAGCAGGGGACAGGGGTATGGCTACACCTTC. This sequence encodes CASRGQGYGYTF.

V gene TRBV6-5 combines with J gene TRBJ2-5; perhaps TRBD1 as D (5 bases). The CDR3 is 12 amino acids. CDR1 and CDR2 (germline): MNHEY, SVGAGI. Deletions cut 5 bases from V and 12 bases from J, with 16 bases between. Here the CDR3 reads CASSPGPQKEYF. DNA of the CDR3: TGTGCCAGCAGTCCAGGGCCTCAAAAGGAGTACTTC.

This sequence joins TRBV29-1 and TRBJ2-1; 10 positions agree with TRBD2. The CDR3 loop spans 17 amino acids. V dropped 4 bases and J dropped 2; count of bases not matched to a gene: 11. Germline loops: CDR1 SQVTM, CDR2 ANQGSEA. Written as DNA, the CDR3 is TGCAGCGTTGTGGGGGCTAGCGGGAGTTGGACCTACAATGAGCAGTTCTTC. This sequence encodes CSVVGASGSWTYNEQFF.